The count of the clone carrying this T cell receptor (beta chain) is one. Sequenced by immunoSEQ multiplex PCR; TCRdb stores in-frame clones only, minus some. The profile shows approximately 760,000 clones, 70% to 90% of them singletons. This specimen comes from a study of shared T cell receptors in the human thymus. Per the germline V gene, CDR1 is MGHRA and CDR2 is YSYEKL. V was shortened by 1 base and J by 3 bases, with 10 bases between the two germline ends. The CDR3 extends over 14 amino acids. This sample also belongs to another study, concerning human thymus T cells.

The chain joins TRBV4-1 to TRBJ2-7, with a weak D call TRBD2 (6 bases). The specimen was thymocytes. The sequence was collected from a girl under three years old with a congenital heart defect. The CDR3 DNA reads TGCGCCAGCAGCCAAGTACTTAGCGGCTACGAGCAGTACTTC. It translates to CASSQVLSGYEQYF.